The 26 T cell receptor beta chains listed next were all sequenced from one sample in a study of T cell responses to AZD1222 COVID-19 vaccine. Here immunoSEQ multiplex PCR was the method, and the copy in TCRdb shows in-frame clones only, minus some. This table has around 150,000 clones, roughly nine tenths appearing once. The sample here was peripheral blood, taken on day 0 of AZD1222 vaccination. These receptors were collected from an adult in good health.

CDR3 residues: CASSIDGTEAFF. The CDR3 DNA reads as TGTGCCAGTAGTATCGATGGAACTGAAGCTTTCTTT. The V call is TRBV19, the J call TRBJ1-1; D call uncertain. Germline V CDR1 and CDR2: LNHDA, SQIVND (reference sequence). The CDR3 sequence is 12 residues long. V lost 3 bases, J lost 5 bases, and 7 bases lay in between.

The rearrangement uses TRBV7-3 and TRBJ2-2; tentatively, D is TRBD2 (7 bases). From germline, CDR1 is SGHTA and CDR2 FQGTGA. V was cut by 4 bases and J by 7 bases, with 22 bases left in between. The CDR3 sequence is 17 residues long. As DNA, the CDR3 is TGTGCCAGCAGCTGGGGAGAGGTGGGGGGGCCCCACGGGGAGCTGTTTTTT. Translated: CASSWGEVGGPHGELFF.

V usage is TRBV12-3 or TRBV12-4 and J usage is TRBJ1-2; no definite D call. Between the trimmed V and J ends, which lost 5 bases and 6 bases, there was a span of 7 bases. The CDR3 consists of 11 residues. CDR3 coding DNA: TGTGCCAGCAGTCCGATAGATGGCTACACCTTC. Protein sequence: CASSPIDGYTF.

This chain joins TRBV19 and TRBJ1-1; 7 nucleotides line up with TRBD1. V lost 3 bases to trimming and J lost 5 bases; unmatched junction nucleotides: 9. This CDR3 spans 15 amino acids. CDR1 is LNHDA, CDR2 SQIVND, per germline (reference sequence). The CDR3 DNA sequence: TGTGCCAGTAGTATCCAAGGGGGCCGGGGGACTGAAGCTTTCTTT. It is translated as CASSIQGGRGTEAFF. Using reference TRBV19 and TRBJ1-1 for the parts outside the CDR3, the full variable domain is DGGITQSPKYLFRKEGQNVTLSCEQNLNHDAMYWYRQDPGQGLRLIYYSQIVNDFQKGDIAEGYSVSREKKESFPLTVTSAQKNPTAFYLCASSIQGGRGTEAFFGQGTRLTVV.

This chain connects TRBV7-2 to TRBJ1-1; D is undetermined. Trimming took off 1 base at V and 2 bases at J, with 5 bases between the two ends. CDR3 length equals 13 residues. The V gene's germline CDR1 is SGHTA and CDR2 FQGNSA. The chain's CDR3 is CASSLVQNTEAFF. CDR3 DNA sequence: TGTGCCAGCAGCTTAGTACAAAACACTGAAGCTTTCTTT.

The chain carries TRBV12-3 or TRBV12-4 and TRBJ1-5; TRBD1 matches at 7 bases. Unmatched junction bases numbered 5, after V lost 5 bases and J lost 7 bases. The CDR3 is made up of 13 amino acids. CDR3 in DNA: TGTGCCAGCAGTCGACAGGGATTGCAGCCCCAGCATTTT. Residues: CASSRQGLQPQHF.

This rearrangement joins TRBV25-1 to TRBJ1-4; possibly TRBD1 for D (6 bases). This CDR3 is 16 amino acids long. From germline, CDR1 is MGHDK and CDR2 SYGVNS. The V end lost 2 bases, the J end lost 0 bases, and 10 bases lay between the germline ends. The CDR3 sequence is CASSEGGGPTNEKLFF. CDR3 coding DNA: TGTGCCAGCAGTGAAGGAGGGGGACCAACTAATGAAAAACTGTTTTTT. The variable domain in full, completed from reference TRBV25-1 and TRBJ1-4, reads EADIYQTPRYLVIGTGKKITLECSQTMGHDKMYWYQQDPGMELHLIHYSYGVNSTEKGDLSSESTVSRIRTEHFPLTLESARPSHTSQYLCASSEGGGPTNEKLFFGSGTQLSVL.

The chain links TRBV6-5 to TRBJ1-2; 10 nucleotides align to TRBD1. The trim removed 6 bases at V and 8 bases at J, leaving 3 bases unmatched. This CDR3 spans 12 amino acids. Germline loops: CDR1 MNHEY, CDR2 SVGAGI. Here the CDR3 reads CASRRTGGGYTF. Here the CDR3 DNA reads TGTGCCAGCAGGAGGACAGGGGGAGGCTACACCTTC.

This chain connects TRBV10-3 to TRBJ2-1; 9 bases are shared with TRBD2. Looked up from germline, CDR1 is ENHRY and CDR2 is SYGVKD. With 8 bases clipped from V and 2 bases from J, the junction kept 19 bases outside the gene matches. The CDR3 has 19 amino acids. CDR3 DNA: TGTGCCATCCAGGGATTGGATTTGCGGGAGGGGGCGGCCTACAATGAGCAGTTCTTC. This translates into CAIQGLDLREGAAYNEQFF.

The chain combines TRBV27 with TRBJ1-2, with D maybe TRBD1 (5 bases). The V end was cut by 6 bases, the J end by 4 bases, with 12 bases between. Germline V gene lookup returns CDR1 MNHEY and CDR2 SMNVEV (reference sequence). This CDR3 spans 13 amino acids. The CDR3 region has the DNA TGTGCCAGCAGGGTAACAGGCGGCTATGGCTACACCTTC. Translated: CASRVTGGYGYTF.

The CDR3 DNA reads TGCGCCAGCAGCCCCCGCCCGACTAGCGGGAGCTGGGGTACGCAGTATTTT. Translation: CASSPRPTSGSWGTQYF. This chain links TRBV5-1 with TRBJ2-3, with 12 nucleotides matching TRBD2. This CDR3 spans 17 amino acids. The V gene's germline CDR1 is SGHRS and CDR2 YFSETQ. J gave up 8 bases and V 4 bases, and 14 bases lay outside the gene matches.

The rearrangement joins TRBV5-1 to TRBJ1-2, with TRBD1 identical over 8 bases. The CDR3 is 15 amino acids. CDR1 and CDR2 from the germline V gene are SGHRS and YFSETQ. After removal of 0 bases from V and 7 bases from J, the junction contained 8 bases not matched to a gene. CDR3 sequence reads: CASSLAGQGALGYTF. CDR3 bases: TGCGCCAGCAGCTTGGCCGGGCAGGGGGCGCTTGGCTACACCTTC.

The chain couples TRBV12-5 to TRBJ2-1; either TRBD1 or TRBD2 may fit D (6 bases each). The CDR3 is made up of 15 amino acids. The V end was cut by 0 bases, the J end by 4 bases, with 10 bases between. CDR1 and CDR2 (germline): LGHNT, FRNRAP. Here the CDR3 reads CASGLVAGQYNEQFF. In DNA, the CDR3 is TGTGCTAGTGGTTTGGTTGCGGGACAATACAATGAGCAGTTCTTC. The full variable domain, in which reference TRBV12-5 and TRBJ2-1 provide the parts outside the CDR3, is DARVTQTPRHKVTEMGQEVTMRCQPILGHNTVFWYRQTMMQGLELLAYFRNRAPLDDSGMPKDRFSAEMPDATLATLKIQPSEPRDSAVYFCASGLVAGQYNEQFFGPGTRLTVL.

The genes are TRBV3-1 (or the pseudogene TRBV3-2) and TRBJ2-3, with 7 bases aligning to TRBD2. Germline V gene sequence: CDR1 LGHDT, CDR2 YNNKEL (reference sequence). The length of the CDR3 is 16 residues. V lost 0 bases, J lost 4 bases, and 7 bases stayed unmatched. CDR3 sequence (DNA): TGTGCCAGCAGCCAAGATGCTAGCGGAGACGCAGATACGCAGTATTTT. This gives the protein CASSQDASGDADTQYF.

This chain links TRBV3-1 (or the pseudogene TRBV3-2) with TRBJ2-3; 10 nucleotides align to TRBD1. Unmatched junction bases numbered 9, after V lost 5 bases and J lost 7 bases. CDR1 is LGHDT, CDR2 YNNKEL, per germline (reference sequence). This CDR3 is 15 amino acids long. This chain's CDR3 is CASSYTGTGENTQYF. CDR3 DNA sequence: TGTGCCAGCAGCTATACCGGGACAGGGGAAAATACGCAGTATTTT.

The J gene is TRBJ2-2, the V gene TRBV11-2; weak D call: TRBD1 (6 bases). V lost 0 bases and J 7 bases, leaving 15 bases between the germline ends. Germline V CDR1 and CDR2: SGHAT, FQNNGV. This CDR3 region has 16 residues. The CDR3 bases are TGTGCCAGCAGCTTAGATTCAGGGGCCTTGGTCGGGGAGCTGTTTTTT. Its protein product is CASSLDSGALVGELFF.

The chain joins TRBV3-1 (or the pseudogene TRBV3-2) to TRBJ1-1; no definite D call. The V gene's germline CDR1 is LGHDT and CDR2 YNNKEL (reference sequence). V was clipped by 4 bases and J by 3 bases, with 6 bases between them. The CDR3 runs to 12 residues. The CDR3 protein is CASSLGYTEAFF. The CDR3 DNA is TGTGCCAGCAGCCTAGGGTACACTGAAGCTTTCTTT.

The rearrangement links TRBV29-1 to TRBJ1-2; D perhaps matches TRBD1 (5 bases). Per germline, CDR1 SQVTM and CDR2 ANQGSEA. The CDR3 has 14 residues. V lost 4 bases to trimming and J lost 0 bases, with 12 bases between them. CDR3: CSVGGGTSNYGYTF. CDR3 coding DNA: TGCAGCGTTGGGGGGGGGACCTCTAACTATGGCTACACCTTC.

The rearrangement joins TRBV19 to TRBJ1-1; weak D call: TRBD1 (6 bases). The ends were cut back, 5 bases at V and 0 bases at J, with 10 bases in the middle. The CDR3 consists of 14 residues. Germline V gene lookup returns CDR1 LNHDA and CDR2 SQIVND (reference sequence). The CDR3 DNA is TGTGCCAGTAGTCTTAGGGGGATGAACACTGAAGCTTTCTTT. As protein: CASSLRGMNTEAFF.

The chain joins TRBV18 to TRBJ1-1; no firm D call. The germline CDR1 and CDR2 sequences are KGHSH and LQKENI. The V gene lost 6 bases and the J gene lost 1 base, with 21 bases spanning the gap. The CDR3 runs to 17 residues. The DNA of the CDR3 is TGTGCCAGCTCCCTGCTGACCAGTGCGGGCTCGAACACTGAAGCTTTCTTT. Translating gives CASSLLTSAGSNTEAFF.

The J gene is TRBJ2-7, the V gene TRBV9, with D tentatively TRBD1 or TRBD2 (5 bases each). The CDR3 contains 15 residues. Germline loops: CDR1 SGDLS, CDR2 YYNGEE. The V and J ends lost 2 bases and 2 bases respectively, with 14 bases between them. CDR3 sequence reads: CASSVQPGPTYEQYF. CDR3 sequence (DNA): TGTGCCAGCAGCGTCCAACCGGGACCAACCTACGAGCAGTACTTC. The full variable domain, its missing parts supplied by reference TRBV9 and TRBJ2-7, is DSGVTQTPKHLITATGQRVTLRCSPRSGDLSVYWYQQSLDQGLQFLIQYYNGEERAKGNILERFSAQQFPDLHSELNLSSLELGDSALYFCASSVQPGPTYEQYFGPGTRLTVT.

This rearrangement joins TRBV3-1 (or the pseudogene TRBV3-2) to TRBJ2-3, with D unresolved. The CDR3 consists of 18 residues. Germline CDR1 and CDR2: LGHDT and YNNKEL (reference sequence). Trimming removed 1 base from V and 0 bases from J, with 17 bases in between. The CDR3 nucleotides read TGTGCCAGCAGCCAAGGAAGACGGACCCCTACTAGCACAGATACGCAGTATTTT. Its translation: CASSQGRRTPTSTDTQYF.

The V call is TRBV2, the J call TRBJ1-1, with D hard to call. The germline gives CDR1 SNHLY, CDR2 FYNNEI. With 9 bases removed from V and 4 bases from J, the gap between germline ends came to 9 bases. This CDR3 has 11 amino acids. Here the CDR3 reads CASNWGTEAFF. For the CDR3, the DNA is TGTGCCAGTAATTGGGGCACTGAAGCTTTCTTT.

This chain uses TRBV5-4 with TRBJ1-2, with TRBD1 matching over 7 bases. Unmatched junction bases numbered 3, after V lost 0 bases and J lost 4 bases. The CDR3 consists of 14 residues. CDR1 SGHNT and CDR2 YYREEE come from the germline V gene (reference sequence). The CDR3 DNA reads TGTGCCAGCAGCTTGGAAAACAGGGGCTATGGCTACACCTTC. Protein: CASSLENRGYGYTF.

The V gene is TRBV9, the J gene TRBJ1-2; a weak D match, TRBD1 (6 bases). CDR3 length: 14 amino acids. The V end was cut by 4 bases, the J end by 7 bases, with 17 bases between. Per germline, CDR1 SGDLS and CDR2 YYNGEE. CDR3 loop: CASSTEGTNAGYTF. The CDR3 region has the DNA TGTGCCAGCAGCACAGAGGGGACAAATGCTGGCTACACCTTC.

The CDR3 DNA reads as TGTGCCTGGAGCCGGACTAGATTGGGAGAGACCCAGTACTTC. Translating it yields CAWSRTRLGETQYF. The chain is built from TRBV30 and TRBJ2-5; 7 bases are a match to TRBD2. There are 14 residues in the CDR3. Trimming took 3 bases from V and 4 from J; bases not matched to a gene: 8. The germline V gene encodes CDR1 GTSNPN and CDR2 SVGIG (reference sequence).